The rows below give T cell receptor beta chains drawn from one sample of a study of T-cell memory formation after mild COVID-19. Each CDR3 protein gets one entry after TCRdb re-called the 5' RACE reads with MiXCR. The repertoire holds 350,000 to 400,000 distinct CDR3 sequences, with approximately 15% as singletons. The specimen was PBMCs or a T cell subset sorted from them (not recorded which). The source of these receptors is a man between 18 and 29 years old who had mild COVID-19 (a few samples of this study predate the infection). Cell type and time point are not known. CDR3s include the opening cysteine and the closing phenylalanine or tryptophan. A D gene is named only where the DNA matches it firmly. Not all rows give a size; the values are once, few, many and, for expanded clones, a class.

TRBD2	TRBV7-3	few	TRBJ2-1	TGTGCCAGCAGGGCTAGCGGGTACAATGAGCAGTTCTTC	CASRASGYNEQFF
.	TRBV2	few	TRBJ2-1	TGTGCCAGCGCTTTATTTCAGGGTCCGAATGAGCAGTTCTTC	CASALFQGPNEQFF
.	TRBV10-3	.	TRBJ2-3	TGTGCCATCAAAGAGGCAGGCACAGATACGCAGTATTTT	CAIKEAGTDTQYF
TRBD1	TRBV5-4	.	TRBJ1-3	TGTGCCAGCAGCAACCAGGGGGATTTAAACACCATATATTTT	CASSNQGDLNTIYF
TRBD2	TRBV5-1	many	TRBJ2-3	TGCGCCAGCAGCCCCAGACTAGCGGGGTCCACAGATACGCAGTATTTT	CASSPRLAGSTDTQYF
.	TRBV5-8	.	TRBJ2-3	TGTGCCAGCAGCTTGGCCCCGGGGAGAAGAGATACGCAGTATTTT	CASSLAPGRRDTQYF
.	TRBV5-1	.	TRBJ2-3	TGCGCCAGCAGCCCCTTAACCCTCGGCACAGATACGCAGTATTTT	CASSPLTLGTDTQYF
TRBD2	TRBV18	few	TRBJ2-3	TGTGCCAGCTCACCCAGCGGGGGGGCCAACACAGATACGCAGTATTTT	CASSPSGGANTDTQYF
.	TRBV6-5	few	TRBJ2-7	TGTGCCAGCAGCACCTTAGCGATTCGTCGGTACGAGCAGTACTTC	CASSTLAIRRYEQYF
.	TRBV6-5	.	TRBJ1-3	TGTGCCAGCAGCCCCTCTTGGTACTCTGGAAACACCATATATTTT	CASSPSWYSGNTIYF
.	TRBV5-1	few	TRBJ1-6	TGCGCCAGCAGCAGTGGACTGGCGGCTTCACCCCTCCACTTT	CASSSGLAASPLHF
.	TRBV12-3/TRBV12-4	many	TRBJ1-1	TGTGCCAGCAGACTTACAGGGGAAGCTTTCTTT	CASRLTGEAFF
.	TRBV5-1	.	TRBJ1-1	TGCGCCAGCAGCTTGGGGAACATACCGAACACTGAAGCTTTCTTT	CASSLGNIPNTEAFF
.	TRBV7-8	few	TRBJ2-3	TGTGCCAGCGGGGGGGGCGAGCCAGATACGCAGTATTTT	CASGGGEPDTQYF
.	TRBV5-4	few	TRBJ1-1	TGTGCCAGCAGCGAAAGGGGGGGGATGAACACTGAAGCTTTCTTT	CASSERGGMNTEAFF
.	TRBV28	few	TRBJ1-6	TGTGCCAGCAGTCCCCCAGATTCACCCCTCCACTTT	CASSPPDSPLHF
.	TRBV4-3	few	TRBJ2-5	TGCGCCAGCAGCCAAGAGCCCCGATATCGGCTGGGAGAGACCCAGTACTTC	CASSQEPRYRLGETQYF
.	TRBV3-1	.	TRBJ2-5	TGTGCCAGCAGCCAACCGGACTATCAAGAGACCCAGTACTTC	CASSQPDYQETQYF
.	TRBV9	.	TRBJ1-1	TGTGCCAGCAGCGTACAGGGACTCTCCTCCACTGAAGCTTTCTTT	CASSVQGLSSTEAFF
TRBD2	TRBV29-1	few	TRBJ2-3	TGCAGCGTTGAGTTAGCGGGGGCCCCCACAGATACGCAGTATTTT	CSVELAGAPTDTQYF
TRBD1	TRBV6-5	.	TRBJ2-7	TGTGCCAGCAGTTATGGGACAGGGGCCCTCGAGCAGTACTTC	CASSYGTGALEQYF
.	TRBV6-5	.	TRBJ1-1	TGTGCCAGCAGTTACTCACGGCAGAACACTGAAGCTTTCTTT	CASSYSRQNTEAFF
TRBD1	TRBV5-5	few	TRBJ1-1	TGTGCCAGCAGCCGTGGACAGGGACTCACTGAAGCTTTCTTT	CASSRGQGLTEAFF
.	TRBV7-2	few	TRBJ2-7	TGTGCCAGCAGCGAAGAGACCTACGAGCAGTACTTC	CASSEETYEQYF
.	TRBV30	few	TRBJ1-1	TGTGCCTGGAACAGGGCCCTCACTGAAGCTTTCTTT	CAWNRALTEAFF
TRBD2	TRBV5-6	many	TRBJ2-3	TGTGCCAGCAGCTCCGAAACAGTATGGCGGCGGGGGGGCCTCGTATCAAATACGCAGTATTTT	CASSSETVWRRGGLVSNTQYF
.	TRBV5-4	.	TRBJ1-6	TGTGCCAGCAGCCTCGACAGGCCCAATTCACCCCTCCACTTT	CASSLDRPNSPLHF
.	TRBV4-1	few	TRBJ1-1	TGCGCCAGCAGCCAAGTGGGTCAGGGAGGCACTGAAGCTTTCTTT	CASSQVGQGGTEAFF
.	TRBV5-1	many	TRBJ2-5	TGCGCCAGCAGCTTGTTACCAGGCGGCGAGACCCAGTACTTC	CASSLLPGGETQYF
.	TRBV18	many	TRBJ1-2	TGTGCCAGCTCACCAACTAGAGGACAGCTCTATGGCTACACCTTC	CASSPTRGQLYGYTF
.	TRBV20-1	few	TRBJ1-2	TGCAGTGCTAGTTCCGGGACACCGGTGGGCTACACCTTC	CSASSGTPVGYTF
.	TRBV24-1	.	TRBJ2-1	TGTGCCACCAGTGAGGACGACAATGAGCAGTTCTTC	CATSEDDNEQFF
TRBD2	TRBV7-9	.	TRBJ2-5	TGTGCCAGCAGCTTAGTATCACTAGCGGGGGAGACCCAGTACTTC	CASSLVSLAGETQYF
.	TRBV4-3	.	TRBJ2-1	TGCGCCAGCAGCCCCCATCCAGGCAGGGAGCGCCGCCCGGATGAGCAGTTCTTC	CASSPHPGRERRPDEQFF
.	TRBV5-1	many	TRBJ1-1	TGCGCCAGCAGCTTGGTGGGAGCCATGAACACTGAAGCTTTCTTT	CASSLVGAMNTEAFF
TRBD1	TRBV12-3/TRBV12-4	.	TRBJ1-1	TGTGCCAGCAGTTGGGGACAGGGCAGGGAAGCTTTCTTT	CASSWGQGREAFF
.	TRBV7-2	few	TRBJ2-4	TGTGCCAGCAGCTCCGGGACCTCCTCCACCAGCATTCAGTACTTC	CASSSGTSSTSIQYF
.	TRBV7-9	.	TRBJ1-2	TGTGCCAGCAGCCCCCTGAACTATGGCTACACCTTC	CASSPLNYGYTF
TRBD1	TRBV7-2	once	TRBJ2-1	TGTGCCAGCAGCTTACGACAGGGGGCAGGTGAGCAGTTCTTC	CASSLRQGAGEQFF
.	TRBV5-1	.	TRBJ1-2	TGCGCCAGCAGCTTGGAGGGGGGCAATGGCTACACCTTC	CASSLEGGNGYTF
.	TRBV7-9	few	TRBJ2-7	TGTGCCAGCAGCTTAGTGCTCGCCCGGGGGTCCTACGAGCAGTACTTC	CASSLVLARGSYEQYF
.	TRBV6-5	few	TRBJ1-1	TGTGCCAGCAGTTCCCTAGGGTTGAACACTGAAGCTTTCTTT	CASSSLGLNTEAFF
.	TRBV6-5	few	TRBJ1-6	TGTGCCAGCAGCGGACCCCTACCCCTCCACTTT	CASSGPLPLHF
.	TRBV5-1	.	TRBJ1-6	TGCGCCAGCAGCTTGGATAGGACGGGAAGCTCCTATAATTCACCCCTCCACTTT	CASSLDRTGSSYNSPLHF
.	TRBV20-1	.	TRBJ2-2	TGCAGTGCTAGAGGTATCCCGCTTGGGGGCCACGCGAACACCGGGGAGCTGTTTTTT	CSARGIPLGGHANTGELFF
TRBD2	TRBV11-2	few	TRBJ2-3	TGTGCCAGCAGCTCCCTAACTAGCGGGGGGCCCACAGATACGCAGTATTTT	CASSSLTSGGPTDTQYF
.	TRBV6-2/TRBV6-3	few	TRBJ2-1	TGTGCCAGCAGTGTGACAGTTGAGCAGTTCTTC	CASSVTVEQFF
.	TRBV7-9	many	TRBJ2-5	TGTGCCAGCAGCTTTCCGAGACAGGACCCCCTCAGGGAGACCCAGTACTTC	CASSFPRQDPLRETQYF
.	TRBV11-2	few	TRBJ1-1	TGTGCCAGCAGCTTCCAGGTGAACACTGAAGCTTTCTTT	CASSFQVNTEAFF
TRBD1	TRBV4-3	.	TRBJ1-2	TGCGCCAGCGGACAGGGGGCGGAGGGCTACACCTTC	CASGQGAEGYTF
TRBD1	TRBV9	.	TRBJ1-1	TGTGCCAGCAGCCCACGGGGACAGGAGACTGAAGCTTTCTTT	CASSPRGQETEAFF